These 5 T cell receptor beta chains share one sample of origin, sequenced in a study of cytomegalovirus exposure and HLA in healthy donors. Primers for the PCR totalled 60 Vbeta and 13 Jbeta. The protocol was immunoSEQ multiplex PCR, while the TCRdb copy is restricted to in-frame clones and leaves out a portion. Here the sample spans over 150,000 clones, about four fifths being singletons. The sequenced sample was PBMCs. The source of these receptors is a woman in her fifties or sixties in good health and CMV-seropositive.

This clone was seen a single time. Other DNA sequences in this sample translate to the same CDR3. CDR3 coding DNA: TGTGCCAGCTCACCAGCGGTCAATAGCAATCAGCCCCAGCATTTT. Translation gives CASSPAVNSNQPQHF. The chain employs TRBV18 and TRBJ1-5; D unclear. The CDR3 spans 15 residues. CDR1 KGHSH and CDR2 LQKENI come from the germline V gene. Trimming pared 2 bases from V and 0 bases from J, leaving 8 bases between. The full variable domain, in which reference TRBV18 and TRBJ1-5 provide the parts outside the CDR3, is NAGVMQNPRHLVRRRGQEARLRCSPMKGHSHVYWYRQLPEEGLKFMVYLQKENIIDESGMPKERFSAEFPKEGPSILRIQQVVRGDSAAYFCASSPAVNSNQPQHFGDGTRLSIL.

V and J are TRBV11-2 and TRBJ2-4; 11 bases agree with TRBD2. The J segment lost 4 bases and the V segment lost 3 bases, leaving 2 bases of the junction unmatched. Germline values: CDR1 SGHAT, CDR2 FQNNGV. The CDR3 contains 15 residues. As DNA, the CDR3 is TGTGCCAGCAGCTTGACTAGCGGGGTGAAAAACATTCAGTACTTC. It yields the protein CASSLTSGVKNIQYF.

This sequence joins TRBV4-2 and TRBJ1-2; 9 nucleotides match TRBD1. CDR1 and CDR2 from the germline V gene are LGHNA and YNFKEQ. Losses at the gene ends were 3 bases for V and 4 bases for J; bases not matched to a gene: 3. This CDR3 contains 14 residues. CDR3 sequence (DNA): TGTGCCAGCAGCCAGACAGGGGGGGGCTATGGCTACACCTTC. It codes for CASSQTGGGYGYTF.

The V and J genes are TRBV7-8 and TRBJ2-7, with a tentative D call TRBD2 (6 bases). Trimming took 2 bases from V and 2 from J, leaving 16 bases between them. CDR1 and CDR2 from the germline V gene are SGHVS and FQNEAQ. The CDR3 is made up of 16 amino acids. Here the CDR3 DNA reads TGTGCCAGCAGCTTATTAGGGGCTAGCGATGCCTACGAGCAGTACTTC. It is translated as CASSLLGASDAYEQYF.

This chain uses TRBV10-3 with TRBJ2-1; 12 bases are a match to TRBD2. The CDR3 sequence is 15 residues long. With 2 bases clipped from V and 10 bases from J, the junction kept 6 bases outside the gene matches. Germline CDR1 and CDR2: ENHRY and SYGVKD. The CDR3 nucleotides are TGTGCCATCAGTGAGGGCCCTAGCGGGAGGGGCGAGCAGTTCTTC. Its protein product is CAISEGPSGRGEQFF.